Included here is one T cell receptor beta chain sequence, with context. Its antigen is undetermined. The source of the sample is a study of shared clonotypes between healthy human individuals. Study-level information: CD4 naive cells filled three plates per donor, CD4 memory three, CD8 naive two and CD8 memory one. Study conclusions and caveats: Some naive CD4 clonotypes, about 5%, turned up in common across a few donors. Clonotype sharing among the donors was expected to vary with sequencing depth. Non-shared clonotypes displayed generation probabilities falling below those of clonotypes present in all four donors.

The CDR3 is 13 amino acids. V was clipped by 3 bases and J by 4 bases, with 10 bases between them. From germline, CDR1 is SGHDT and CDR2 YYEEEE. TCRdb's table, derived via immunoSEQ multiplex PCR, lists solely in-frame clones and lacks some. Found here are about a million clones, 77% of them singletons; the top ten hold 0.89%. The V and J genes are TRBV5-6 and TRBJ1-2; no clear D gene. The receptor's source is a man aged 18 to 30 in good health. Some clones in this sample may be carry-over from other donors' samples. The sample was memory CD4+ T cells from PBMCs. Noted subset: CD45RA-negative fraction. The CDR3 nucleotides read TGTGCCAGCAGCTCTGAGGTCACCTATGGCTACACCTTC. Amino acid sequence: CASSSEVTYGYTF.